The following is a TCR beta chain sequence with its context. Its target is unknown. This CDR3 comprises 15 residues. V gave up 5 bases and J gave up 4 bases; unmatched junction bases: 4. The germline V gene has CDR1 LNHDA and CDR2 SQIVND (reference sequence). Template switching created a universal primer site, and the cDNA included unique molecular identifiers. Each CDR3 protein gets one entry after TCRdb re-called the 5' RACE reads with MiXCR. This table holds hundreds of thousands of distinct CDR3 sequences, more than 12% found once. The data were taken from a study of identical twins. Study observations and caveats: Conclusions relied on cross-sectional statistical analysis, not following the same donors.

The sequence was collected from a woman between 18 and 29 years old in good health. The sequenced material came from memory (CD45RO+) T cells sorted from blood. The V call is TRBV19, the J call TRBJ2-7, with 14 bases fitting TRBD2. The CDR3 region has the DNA TGTGCCAGTAGTGCGGGGACTAGCGGGAGTTACGAGCAGTACTTC. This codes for CASSAGTSGSYEQYF.